The TCR beta chain under discussion was sequenced for a study of shared clonotypes between healthy human individuals. At the level of the study: Contributing individuals were a couple of females and three males aged 18 to 49. The study, taken as a whole, reports: Across a handful of donors, naive CD4 shared roughly 5%, naive CD8 less than 4%, memory CD4 over 2%, memory CD8 0.4% to 0.5%. Depth was large, yet rarefaction showed that sorted-subset sequencing was incomplete.

The V gene lost 6 bases and the J gene lost 0 bases, with 15 bases spanning the gap. This CDR3 has 17 residues. CDR1 and CDR2 from the germline V gene are SGHTA and FQGTGA. The table came from immunoSEQ multiplex PCR; TCRdb's copy has only in-frame clones and leaves some out. The sample yields some 1,100,000 clones, more than 75% seen once. About this clone itself: Antigen: not known.

V gene TRBV7-3 combines with J gene TRBJ2-6, with a possible D match to TRBD1 (6 bases). The sequenced sample was memory CD4+ T cells from PBMCs. Subset denoted: CD45RA-negative fraction. The TCR comes from a man aged 18 to 35 in good health. Some clones in this sample may be carry-over from other donors' samples. The CDR3: CASSKDSLYSGANVLTF. CDR3 DNA sequence: TGTGCCAGCAGTAAGGACAGCCTATACTCTGGGGCCAACGTCCTGACTTTC.